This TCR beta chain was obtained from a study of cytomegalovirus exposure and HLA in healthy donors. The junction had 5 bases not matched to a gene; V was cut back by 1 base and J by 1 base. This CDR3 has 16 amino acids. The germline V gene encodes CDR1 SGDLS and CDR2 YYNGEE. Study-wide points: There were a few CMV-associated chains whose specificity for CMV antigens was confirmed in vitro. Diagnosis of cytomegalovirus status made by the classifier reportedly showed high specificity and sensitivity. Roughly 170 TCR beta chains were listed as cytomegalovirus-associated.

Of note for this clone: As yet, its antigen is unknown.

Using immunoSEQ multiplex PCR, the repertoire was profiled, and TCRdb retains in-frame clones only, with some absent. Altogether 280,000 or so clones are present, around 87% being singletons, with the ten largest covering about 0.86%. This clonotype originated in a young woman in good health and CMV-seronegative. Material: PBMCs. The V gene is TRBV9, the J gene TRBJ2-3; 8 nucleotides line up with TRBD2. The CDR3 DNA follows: TGTGCCAGCAGCGTAAGCGGGAGTCTCGGCACAGATACGCAGTATTTT. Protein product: CASSVSGSLGTDTQYF.